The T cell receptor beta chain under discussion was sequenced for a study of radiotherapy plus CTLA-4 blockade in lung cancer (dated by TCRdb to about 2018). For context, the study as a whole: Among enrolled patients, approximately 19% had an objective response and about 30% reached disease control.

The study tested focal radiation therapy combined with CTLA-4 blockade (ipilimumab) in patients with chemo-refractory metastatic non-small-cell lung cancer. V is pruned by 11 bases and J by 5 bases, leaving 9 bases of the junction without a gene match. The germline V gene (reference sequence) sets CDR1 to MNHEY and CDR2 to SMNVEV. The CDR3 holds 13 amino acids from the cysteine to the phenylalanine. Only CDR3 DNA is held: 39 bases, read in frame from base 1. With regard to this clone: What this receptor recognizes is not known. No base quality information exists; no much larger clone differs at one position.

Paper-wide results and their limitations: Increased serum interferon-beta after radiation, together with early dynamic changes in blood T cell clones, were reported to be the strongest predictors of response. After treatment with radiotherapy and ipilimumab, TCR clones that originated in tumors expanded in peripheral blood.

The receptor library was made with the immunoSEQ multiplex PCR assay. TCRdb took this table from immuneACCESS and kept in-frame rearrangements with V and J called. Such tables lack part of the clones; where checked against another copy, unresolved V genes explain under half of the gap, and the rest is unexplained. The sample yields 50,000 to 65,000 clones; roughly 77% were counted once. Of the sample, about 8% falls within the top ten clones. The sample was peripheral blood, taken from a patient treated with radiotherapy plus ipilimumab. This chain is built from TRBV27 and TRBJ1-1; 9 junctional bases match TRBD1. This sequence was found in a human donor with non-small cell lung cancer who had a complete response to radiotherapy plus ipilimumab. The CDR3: CAHKGQGETEAFF. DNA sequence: TGTGCCCATAAGGGACAGGGAGAAACTGAAGCTTTCTTT.